Reported below is one T cell receptor (beta chain). Its specificity is unknown. TCRdb's table, derived via immunoSEQ multiplex PCR, lists solely in-frame clones and lacks some. Altogether around 33,000 clones are present, 70% to 90% being singletons, with the ten largest covering less than 9%. This specimen comes from a study of T cells in localized non-small cell lung cancer. General observations from the study: Out of the top 100 tumor clones, a median roughly 52 were seen in adjacent lung. Sequencing was limited to one tumor region, leaving the possibility of heterogeneity open. A denser population of T cells in blood accompanied longer overall survival.

CDR1 is SGHTS, CDR2 YDEGEE, per germline. V dropped 2 bases and J dropped 6 bases, with 8 bases sitting between them. The CDR3 consists of 12 residues. This sequence originates from a woman aged 40 to 75 with stage I lung adenocarcinoma. Sequenced here: peripheral blood, sampled before any cancer treatment. The gene calls are TRBV5-8 and TRBJ1-2; D is ambiguous. The CDR3 loop reads CASSLTQHGYTF. The CDR3 nucleotides are TGTGCCAGCAGCTTAACCCAGCATGGCTACACCTTC.